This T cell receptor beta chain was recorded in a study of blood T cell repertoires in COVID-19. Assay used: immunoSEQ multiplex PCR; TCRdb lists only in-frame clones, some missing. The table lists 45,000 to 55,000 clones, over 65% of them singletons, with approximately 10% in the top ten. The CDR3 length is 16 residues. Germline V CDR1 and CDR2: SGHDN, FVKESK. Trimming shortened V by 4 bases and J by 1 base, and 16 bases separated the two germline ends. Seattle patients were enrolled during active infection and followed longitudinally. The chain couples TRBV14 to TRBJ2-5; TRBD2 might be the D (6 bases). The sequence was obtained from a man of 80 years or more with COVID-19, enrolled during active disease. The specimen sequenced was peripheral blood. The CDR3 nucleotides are TGTGCCAGCAGCCGGCGGGATGTGGGGGGCCAAGAGACCCAGTACTTC. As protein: CASSRRDVGGQETQYF. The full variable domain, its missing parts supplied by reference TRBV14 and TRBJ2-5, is EAGVTQFPSHSVIEKGQTVTLRCDPISGHDNLYWYRRVMGKEIKFLLHFVKESKQDESGMPNNRFLAERTGGTYSTLKVQPAELEDSGVYFCASSRRDVGGQETQYFGPGTRLLVL.